This T cell receptor (beta chain) was sequenced in a study of beta chain features in type 1 diabetes. About this clone: Antigen specificity is unknown.

The authors sorted CD4+ naive, central memory, regulatory and stem cell-like memory cells via CD45RO/CCR7/CD25/CD127/CD95/CD27. This CDR3 spans 13 amino acids. Germline V gives CDR1 WNHNN, CDR2 SYGVQD (reference sequence). The V and J ends lost 5 bases and 7 bases, in that order; junction bases with no gene match: 6. TCRB transcripts that were expressed got sequenced, as all of the isolated RNA had been reverse transcribed. An average of approximately 3.6 million reads was obtained for naive, central memory and regulatory T cell samples. Method: immunoSEQ multiplex PCR; TCRdb's copy keeps in-frame clones and lacks some. The data contain about 240,000 clones, around 14% of them singletons. Findings and caveats of the study: For Type 1 diabetes patients, all four CD4+ subsets carried TCRB CDR3s that were moderately but significantly shorter. Compared with healthy donors, patients appeared to share more similar naive, central memory and regulatory TCRB repertoires.

Sequencing input: naive CD4+ T cells from blood. The TCR sequence derives from a man aged 30 to 45 with type 1 diabetes. The rearrangement uses TRBV10-1 and TRBJ1-2, with 8 nucleotides matching TRBD1. CDR3 region: CASSRTGYSGYTF. The CDR3 DNA reads TGCGCCAGCAGTCGGACAGGGTACAGTGGCTACACCTTC.